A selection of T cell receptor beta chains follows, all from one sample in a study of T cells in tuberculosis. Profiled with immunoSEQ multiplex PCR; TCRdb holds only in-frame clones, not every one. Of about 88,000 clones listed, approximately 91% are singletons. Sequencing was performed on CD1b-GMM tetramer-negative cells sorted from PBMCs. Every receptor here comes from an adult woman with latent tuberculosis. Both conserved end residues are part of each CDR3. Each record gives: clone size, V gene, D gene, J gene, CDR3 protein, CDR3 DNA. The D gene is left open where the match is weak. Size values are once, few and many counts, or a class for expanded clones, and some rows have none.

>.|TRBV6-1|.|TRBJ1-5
CASRDSSGEPQHF
TGTGCCAGCAGGGACAGCTCAGGTGAGCCCCAGCATTTT
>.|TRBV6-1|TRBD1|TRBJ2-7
CATTTGQVNYEQYF
TGTGCCACCACCACAGGACAGGTCAACTACGAGCAGTACTTC
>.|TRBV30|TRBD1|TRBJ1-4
CAWTTGTGVEKLFF
TGTGCCTGGACGACCGGGACAGGGGTTGAAAAACTGTTTTTT
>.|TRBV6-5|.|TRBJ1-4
CASSWLATNEKLFF
TGTGCCAGCAGCTGGTTAGCAACTAATGAAAAACTGTTTTTT
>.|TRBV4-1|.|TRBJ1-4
CASSRAIQANEKLFF
TGCGCCAGCAGCCGCGCGATCCAGGCTAATGAAAAACTGTTTTTT
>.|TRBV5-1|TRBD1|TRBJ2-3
CASSLGQGADTQYF
TGCGCCAGCAGCTTGGGACAGGGGGCAGATACGCAGTATTTT
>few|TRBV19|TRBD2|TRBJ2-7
CASSRLLAGGKDEQYF
TGTGCCAGTAGTAGGCTCCTAGCGGGGGGGAAGGACGAGCAGTACTTC
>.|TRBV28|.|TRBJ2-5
CASTRRGLETQYF
TGTGCCAGCACTCGGAGGGGCCTAGAGACCCAGTACTTC
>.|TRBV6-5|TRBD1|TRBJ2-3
CASSYAAGGRDTQYF
TGTGCCAGCAGTTACGCAGCAGGGGGAAGGGATACGCAGTATTTT
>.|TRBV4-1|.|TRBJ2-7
CASSQPGYEQYF
TGCGCCAGCAGCCAACCCGGCTACGAGCAGTACTTC
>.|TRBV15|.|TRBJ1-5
CATSKRGGNQPQHF
TGTGCCACCAGCAAAAGGGGTGGCAATCAGCCCCAGCATTTT
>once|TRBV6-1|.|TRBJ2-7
CASSPSQGPYEQYF
TGTGCCAGCAGTCCTTCACAGGGCCCGTACGAGCAGTACTTC
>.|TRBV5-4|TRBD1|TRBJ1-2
CASSPGTDTNYGYTF
TGTGCCAGCAGCCCTGGGACAGACACTAACTATGGCTACACCTTC
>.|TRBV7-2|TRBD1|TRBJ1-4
CASSLAPGQGNEKLFF
TGTGCCAGCAGCTTAGCGCCAGGACAGGGGAATGAAAAACTGTTTTTT
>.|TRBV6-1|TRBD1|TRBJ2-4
CASRDQGTGKNIQYF
TGTGCCAGCAGGGACCAAGGGACAGGCAAAAACATTCAGTACTTC
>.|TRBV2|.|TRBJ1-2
CASSSDGGYGYTF
TGTGCCAGCAGTTCGGACGGGGGCTATGGCTACACCTTC
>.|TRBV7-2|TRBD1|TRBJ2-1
CASTKMGQGAGNEQFF
TGTGCCAGCACAAAAATGGGGCAGGGGGCTGGAAATGAGCAGTTCTTC
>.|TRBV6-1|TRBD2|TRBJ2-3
CASSEVPSGGTGTDTQYF
TGTGCCAGCAGTGAAGTACCTAGCGGGGGAACCGGCACAGATACGCAGTATTTT
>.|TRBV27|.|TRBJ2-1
CASSNSGREQFF
TGTGCCAGCAGTAACTCAGGCCGTGAGCAGTTCTTC
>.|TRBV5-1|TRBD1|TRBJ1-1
CASSSQGWDSTEAFF
TGCGCCAGCAGCTCACAGGGGTGGGATAGTACTGAAGCTTTCTTT
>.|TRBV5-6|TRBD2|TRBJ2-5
CASSGPYSGGTETQYF
TGTGCCAGCAGCGGACCTTATAGCGGGGGTACAGAGACCCAGTACTTC
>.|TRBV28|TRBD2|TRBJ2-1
CASSLFSGGISSYNEQFF
TGTGCCAGCAGTTTATTCTCGGGGGGTATTAGCTCCTACAATGAGCAGTTCTTC
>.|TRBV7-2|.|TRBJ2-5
CASSPGLPTHYQYF
TGTGCCAGCAGCCCCGGACTACCCACCCACTACCAGTACTTC
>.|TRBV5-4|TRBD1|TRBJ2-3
CASTPGGTGLTDTQYF
TGTGCCAGCACCCCCGGCGGGACAGGTCTCACAGATACGCAGTATTTT
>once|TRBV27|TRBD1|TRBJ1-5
CASSSDRTSNQPQHF
TGTGCCAGCAGCTCGGACAGGACTAGCAATCAGCCCCAGCATTTT
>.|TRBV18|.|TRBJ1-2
CASSPKAGDGYTF
TGTGCCAGCTCACCGAAAGCAGGGGATGGCTACACCTTC
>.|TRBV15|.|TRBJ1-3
CATSRNPTGNSGNTIYF
TGTGCCACCAGCAGAAACCCCACCGGGAATTCAGGAAACACCATATATTTT
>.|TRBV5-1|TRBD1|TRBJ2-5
CASSLGPGQGRETQYF
TGCGCCAGCAGCTTGGGACCCGGACAGGGCAGGGAGACCCAGTACTTC
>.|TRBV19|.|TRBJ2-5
CASSIGMTVQETQYF
TGTGCCAGTAGTATTGGGATGACAGTCCAAGAGACCCAGTACTTC
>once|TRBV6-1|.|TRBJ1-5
CASSGQLSNQPQHF
TGTGCCAGCAGTGGACAGCTTAGCAATCAGCCCCAGCATTTT
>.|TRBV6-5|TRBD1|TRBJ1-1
CASNRQGAGNTEAFF
TGTGCCAGCAACCGACAGGGGGCTGGGAACACTGAAGCTTTCTTT
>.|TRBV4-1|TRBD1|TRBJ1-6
CASSGRDRGGAYNSPLHF
TGCGCCAGCAGCGGCCGGGACAGGGGCGGCGCCTATAATTCACCCCTCCACTTT
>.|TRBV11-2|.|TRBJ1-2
CASSLYRRQYYGYTF
TGTGCCAGCAGCTTGTACAGGCGGCAGTACTATGGCTACACCTTC
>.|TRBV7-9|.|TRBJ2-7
CASTPGGVEQYF
TGTGCCAGCACCCCGGGCGGGGTCGAGCAGTACTTC
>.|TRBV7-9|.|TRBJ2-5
CASSRIDHVPRETQYF
TGTGCCAGCAGCCGTATTGATCACGTCCCGCGGGAGACCCAGTACTTC
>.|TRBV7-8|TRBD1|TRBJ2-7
CASSRDRGRYEQYF
TGTGCCAGCAGCCGTGACAGGGGGCGGTACGAGCAGTACTTC
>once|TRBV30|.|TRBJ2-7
CAWSVLGRSYEQYF
TGTGCCTGGAGTGTACTGGGCCGCTCCTACGAGCAGTACTTC
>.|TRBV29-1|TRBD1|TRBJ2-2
CSVAGTGSSTGELFF
TGCAGCGTCGCAGGGACAGGGAGTAGCACCGGGGAGCTGTTTTTT
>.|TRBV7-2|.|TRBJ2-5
CASSLAAGFETQYF
TGTGCCAGCAGCTTAGCTGCGGGGTTTGAGACCCAGTACTTC
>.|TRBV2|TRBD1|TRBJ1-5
CASSEGSGGSNQPQHF
TGTGCCAGCAGTGAAGGCTCAGGGGGTAGCAATCAGCCCCAGCATTTT
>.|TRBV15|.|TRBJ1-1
CATSRAENTEAFF
TGTGCCACCAGCAGAGCAGAGAACACTGAAGCTTTCTTT
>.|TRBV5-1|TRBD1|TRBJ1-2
CASSPRQGWYGYTF
TGCGCCAGCAGCCCAAGACAGGGTTGGTATGGCTACACCTTC
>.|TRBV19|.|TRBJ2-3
CASSMDFTDTQYF
TGTGCCAGTAGTATGGACTTCACAGATACGCAGTATTTT
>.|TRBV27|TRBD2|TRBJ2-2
CASRTQTSGGPTGELFF
TGTGCCAGCAGAACTCAAACTAGCGGGGGACCCACCGGGGAGCTGTTTTTT
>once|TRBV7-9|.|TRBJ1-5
CASSSSFSNQPQHF
TGTGCCAGCAGCTCCTCGTTCAGCAATCAGCCCCAGCATTTT